The T cell receptor (beta chain) described here comes from a study of molecular identifiers for immune sequencing clone quantification. Via MiXCR, TCRdb re-called the PCR reads, giving one row per CDR3 protein. The sample lists roughly 630,000 distinct CDR3 sequences, about 25% occurring once. Notes on this clonotype: The junction does not match germline at one end; this may be a read error.

The sequence was obtained from a human donor in good health. Some libraries in this study had Jurkat cell RNA spiked in. The sequencing sample was made of naive CD8+ T cells from blood, with Jurkat cell RNA spiked in. Sample subset: FACS-sorted CD8+CD4-CCR7+CD45RA+ naive T cells.

DNA for the CDR3: TGTACTAGTGCCATGGACCAGGCCTACGAGCAGTACTTC. It specifies CTSAMDQAYEQYF. The V and J genes are TRBV12-5 and TRBJ2-7, with D maybe TRBD2 (5 bases). Germline V gives CDR1 LGHNT, CDR2 FRNRAP. CDR3 length equals 13 residues. The variable domain in full, with the rest retrieved from reference TRBV12-5 and TRBJ2-7, is DARVTQTPRHKVTEMGQEVTMRCQPILGHNTVFWYRQTMMQGLELLAYFRNRAPLDDSGMPKDRFSAEMPDATLATLKIQPSEPRDSAVYFCTSAMDQAYEQYFGPGTRLTVT.